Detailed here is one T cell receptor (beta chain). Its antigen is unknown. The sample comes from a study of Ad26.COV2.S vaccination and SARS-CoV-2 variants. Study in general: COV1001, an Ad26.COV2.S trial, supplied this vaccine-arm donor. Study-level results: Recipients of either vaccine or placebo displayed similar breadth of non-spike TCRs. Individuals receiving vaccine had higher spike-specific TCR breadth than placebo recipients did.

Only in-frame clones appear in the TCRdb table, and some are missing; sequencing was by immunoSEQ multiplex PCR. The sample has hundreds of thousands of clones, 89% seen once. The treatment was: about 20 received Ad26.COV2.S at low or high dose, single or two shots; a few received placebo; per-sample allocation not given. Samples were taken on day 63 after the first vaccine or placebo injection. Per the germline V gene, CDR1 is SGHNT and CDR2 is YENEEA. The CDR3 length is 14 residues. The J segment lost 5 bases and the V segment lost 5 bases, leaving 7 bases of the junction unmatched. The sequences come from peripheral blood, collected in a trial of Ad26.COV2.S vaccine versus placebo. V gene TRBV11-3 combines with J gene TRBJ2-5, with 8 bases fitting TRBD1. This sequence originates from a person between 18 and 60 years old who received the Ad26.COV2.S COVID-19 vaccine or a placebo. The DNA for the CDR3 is TGTGCCAGCAGCCCGCAGGGGGCCGCGGAGACCCAGTACTTC. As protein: CASSPQGAAETQYF.